The rows below give T cell receptor beta chains drawn from one sample of a study of blood T cell repertoires in COVID-19. The assay was immunoSEQ multiplex PCR, and TCRdb's table has in-frame clones only and misses some. In the table there are fewer than 300,000 clones, about 93% of which are singletons. Material for sequencing was PBMCs or T cells enriched from blood (not recorded which). The receptors were gathered from a woman in her twenties or thirties who had recovered from COVID-19. Both conserved end residues are part of each CDR3. Fields, in order: J gene, V gene, clone size, D gene, CDR3 protein, CDR3 DNA. A D gene is named only where the DNA matches it firmly. Expanded clones get a size class; other rows say once, few or many, or leave the size out.

TRBJ1-1	TRBV19	NA	NA	CASSIARGGTEAFF	TGTGCCAGTAGTATAGCCCGGGGAGGAACTGAAGCTTTCTTT
TRBJ1-2	TRBV2	NA	TRBD1	CASIEDRGTYGYTF	TGTGCCAGCATTGAAGACAGGGGTACCTATGGCTACACCTTC
TRBJ2-5	TRBV4-1	NA	NA	CASSQVEGETQYF	TGCGCCAGCAGCCAAGTGGAGGGAGAGACCCAGTACTTC
TRBJ2-1	TRBV7-2	once	TRBD2	CASSLRGGLAENNEQFF	TGTGCCAGCAGCTTACGAGGCGGGCTAGCGGAGAACAATGAGCAGTTCTTC
TRBJ1-1	TRBV7-9	once	NA	CASSPPEGGRGAFF	TGTGCCAGCAGCCCCCCCGAGGGGGGGAGGGGAGCTTTCTTT
TRBJ2-5	TRBV9	NA	NA	CASSPGVASTSETQYF	TGTGCCAGCAGTCCCGGAGTAGCGTCAACATCGGAGACCCAGTACTTC
TRBJ2-1	TRBV3-1/TRBV3-2	once	TRBD2	CASSQEKPGGDNEQFF	TGTGCCAGCAGCCAAGAGAAGCCGGGAGGGGACAATGAGCAGTTCTTC
TRBJ2-7	TRBV28	NA	NA	CASTTSRYEQYF	TGTGCCAGCACCACATCCAGGTACGAGCAGTACTTC
TRBJ1-2	TRBV30	NA	NA	CAWRGGTIGYTF	TGTGCCTGGAGAGGGGGAACGATTGGCTACACCTTC
TRBJ2-7	TRBV21-1	NA	NA	CASRLTDRGEQYF	TGTGCCAGCAGACTCACTGACAGGGGCGAGCAGTACTTC
TRBJ2-2	TRBV14	NA	TRBD1	CASSQVTFDRGTGELFF	TGTGCCAGCAGCCAAGTAACGTTCGACAGGGGGACCGGGGAGCTGTTTTTT
TRBJ1-1	TRBV21-1	NA	NA	CASSNDRGYDNTEAFF	TGTGCCAGCAGCAATGACAGGGGCTATGATAACACTGAAGCTTTCTTT
TRBJ1-1	TRBV5-1	NA	NA	CASSLLIYTEAFF	TGCGCCAGCAGCTTACTTATATACACTGAAGCTTTCTTT
TRBJ2-7	TRBV14	NA	TRBD2	CASSRTGTSGSPSGEQYF	TGTGCCAGCAGCCGAACCGGGACTAGCGGGAGTCCCTCGGGCGAGCAGTACTTC
TRBJ2-1	TRBV3-1/TRBV3-2	NA	TRBD2	CASSQGVAGGSEQFF	TGTGCCAGCAGCCAAGGGGTAGCGGGAGGTTCTGAGCAGTTCTTC
TRBJ2-5	TRBV11-2	NA	NA	CASSLGGQPQETQYF	TGTGCCAGCAGCTTAGGGGGACAACCACAAGAGACCCAGTACTTC
TRBJ1-1	TRBV5-4	NA	TRBD1	CASSPDRGRDTEAFF	TGTGCCAGCAGCCCGGACAGGGGACGGGACACTGAAGCTTTCTTT
TRBJ1-2	TRBV15	NA	NA	CATSITARESYGYTF	TGTGCCACCAGCATTACTGCAAGGGAGAGCTATGGCTACACCTTC
TRBJ1-2	TRBV6-2/TRBV6-3	NA	NA	CASSFVNYGYTF	TGTGCCAGCAGTTTCGTTAACTATGGCTACACCTTC
TRBJ1-5	TRBV19	NA	NA	CASAEQVDQPQHF	TGTGCCAGTGCCGAACAAGTGGATCAGCCCCAGCATTTT
TRBJ2-3	TRBV7-9	NA	TRBD2	CASSTGRLAGVDTQYF	TGTGCCAGCAGCACCGGCAGACTAGCGGGAGTAGATACGCAGTATTTT
TRBJ2-4	TRBV29-1	NA	TRBD1	CSAPGAGGAGRDIQYF	TGCAGCGCCCCCGGGGCAGGGGGCGCCGGTAGGGACATTCAGTACTTC
TRBJ1-2	TRBV30	NA	TRBD1	CAWSETGTHGYTF	TGTGCCTGGAGTGAGACAGGGACACATGGCTACACCTTC
TRBJ2-5	TRBV9	NA	NA	CASSVDSKETQYF	TGTGCCAGCAGCGTAGATAGCAAAGAGACCCAGTACTTC
TRBJ2-7	TRBV11-2	NA	NA	CASSSNRDPTYEQYF	TGTGCCAGCAGCAGTAACAGGGACCCAACCTACGAGCAGTACTTC
TRBJ2-5	TRBV29-1	NA	TRBD1	CSVDRGRRETQYF	TGCAGCGTAGACAGGGGGCGTCGAGAGACCCAGTACTTC
TRBJ1-2	TRBV28	NA	TRBD1	CASGQGVGYTF	TGTGCCAGCGGACAGGGGGTTGGCTACACCTTC
TRBJ1-2	TRBV6-2/TRBV6-3	NA	NA	CASSYTRDAGYTF	TGTGCCAGCAGTTACACCAGGGATGCGGGCTACACCTTC
TRBJ2-5	TRBV7-2	once	TRBD1	CASSSPGTGAPEKTQYF	TGTGCCAGCAGCTCCCCCGGGACAGGGGCCCCCGAAAAGACCCAGTACTTC
TRBJ1-1	TRBV19	NA	TRBD1	CASSITGGNTEAFF	TGTGCCAGTAGTATCACAGGGGGGAACACTGAAGCTTTCTTT
TRBJ2-2	TRBV7-3	NA	TRBD2	CASSLQLAGNTGELFF	TGTGCCAGCAGCTTACAGCTAGCGGGGAACACCGGGGAGCTGTTTTTT
TRBJ2-3	TRBV28	NA	NA	CASGGEYTQYF	TGTGCCAGTGGAGGGGAATATACGCAGTATTTT